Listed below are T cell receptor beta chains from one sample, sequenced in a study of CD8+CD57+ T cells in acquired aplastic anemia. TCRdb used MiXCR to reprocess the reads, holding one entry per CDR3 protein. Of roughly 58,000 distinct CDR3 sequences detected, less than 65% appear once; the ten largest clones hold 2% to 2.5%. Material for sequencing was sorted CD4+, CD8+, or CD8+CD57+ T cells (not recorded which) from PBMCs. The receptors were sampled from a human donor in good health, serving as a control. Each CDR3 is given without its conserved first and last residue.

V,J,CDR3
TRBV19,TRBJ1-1,ASIQSGTGGTF
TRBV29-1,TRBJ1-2,SVSGGDYGYT
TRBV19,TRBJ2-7,ASSTGPGQGAEQY
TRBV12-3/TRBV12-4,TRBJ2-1,ASSPGTSGRGNEQF
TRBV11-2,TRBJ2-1,ASSWSSGRDQDNEQF
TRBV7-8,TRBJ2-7,ASSTDRGLKYEQY
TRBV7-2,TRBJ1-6,ASSLGGTNSPLH
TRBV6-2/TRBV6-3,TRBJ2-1,ASSHRTAEQEQF
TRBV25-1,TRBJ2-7,ASSWRTSGYEQY
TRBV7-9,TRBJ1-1,ASSSPRMFKGTEAF
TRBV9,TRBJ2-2,ASRPPAGELF
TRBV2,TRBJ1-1,ASNLQVNTEAF
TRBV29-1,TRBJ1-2,SVEDRWTGAHGYT
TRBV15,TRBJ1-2,ATSRAGGGYT
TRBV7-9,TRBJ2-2,ASSLRTPGELF